The 3 T cell receptor beta chains presented below share a single source sample, sequenced in a study of blood T cell repertoires in COVID-19. The repertoire was sequenced with immunoSEQ multiplex PCR; TCRdb's copy has only in-frame clones and lacks some. The data show almost 400,000 clones, about nine tenths seen once. Sequencing input: PBMCs or T cells enriched from blood (not recorded which). Receptors were obtained from a woman aged 25 to 39 who had recovered from COVID-19.

This clone occurred once. The rearrangement links TRBV24-1 to TRBJ2-1; D is possibly TRBD1 (5 bases). This CDR3 is built from 13 residues. From germline, CDR1 is KGHDR and CDR2 SFDVKD. Trimming stripped 7 bases from V and 5 bases from J, with 11 bases between. The chain's CDR3 is CATSLGVHNEQFF. The CDR3 coding sequence is TGTGCCACCAGCTTAGGGGTTCACAATGAGCAGTTCTTC.

In this sample, this clone turned up a few times. The rearrangement joins TRBV19 to TRBJ1-5; TRBD1 might be the D (5 bases). The CDR3 runs to 16 residues. Trimming took off 1 base at V and 3 bases at J, with 13 bases between the two ends. From germline, CDR1 is LNHDA and CDR2 SQIVND (reference sequence). CDR3 region: CASSIGGQGFNQPQHF. The CDR3 DNA reads as TGTGCCAGTAGTATAGGAGGCCAGGGATTCAATCAGCCCCAGCATTTT.

J is TRBJ2-7 and V is TRBV4-2; TRBD1 matches at 8 bases. The V and J ends lost 1 base and 5 bases, in that order; junction bases with no gene match: 4. This CDR3 has 14 amino acids. Germline V gene sequence: CDR1 LGHNA, CDR2 YNFKEQ. This chain's CDR3 is CASSQGTGRNEQYF. CDR3 nucleotide sequence: TGTGCCAGCAGCCAAGGGACAGGGCGGAACGAGCAGTACTTC.